The present T cell receptor beta chain was sequenced within a study of T cell responses to AZD1222 COVID-19 vaccine (dated by TCRdb to about 2021). As for the study more broadly: TCR sequencing covered 230 or so trial participants: 200 to 220 given two doses of AZD1222 and approximately 26 given two doses of MenACWY control vaccine. Enrollment into the trials was organized by age into subgroups of 18-55, 56-69 and 70-plus years, and those subgroups contained roughly 150, 30 and 60 TCR-sequenced participants, respectively.

Overall study outcomes, separate from this receptor: Reportedly, almost half of the unique spike-specific TCRs recognized epitopes lying outside the regions that are mutated in the B.1.351 and B.1.1.7 variants. Because no day 14 peak-response samples were available, the repertoires could be characterized only after the peak T cell response. Most participants were white British and females outnumbered males, and the authors suggested that clonal diversity may have been underestimated. After two AZD1222 doses, spike-specific TCR breadth and depth were significantly higher than at day 0 and than in MenACWY recipients. CD4 TCRs associated with the vaccine covered the entire spike protein, and the dominant responses were in regions 160-218 and 743-854. In the small 56-69-year group, the increase in depth fell short of significance, most likely because of low power. Only a handful of AZD1222 recipients were SARS-CoV-2 seropositive at baseline, limiting conclusions about previously exposed vaccinees.

Looking up the germline V gene yields CDR1 LGHNT and CDR2 FRNRAP. V is shortened by 3 bases, J by 7 bases, and the region joining them spans 19 bases. The CDR3 sequence holds 17 residues, the cysteine and phenylalanine included. Only the CDR3 part of the read is kept: 51 bases, read in frame from the first base. This sample's time point label indicates: about 28 days (+/-7) after the second vaccine dose. AZD1222 recipients with second doses at about 4 weeks or about 12 weeks were pooled, because spike-specific TCR depth and breadth did not differ between schedules. Samples from vaccinated people were obtained from the UK trials COV001 and COV002, which included a single-blind randomized controlled phase 2/3 trial of AZD1222 (ChAdOx1 nCoV-19) in healthy adults. For TCRbeta chain sequencing, PBMC samples were collected from trial participants at day 0 and at day 28 after the second dose. On this clone itself: It has no known antigen specificity. No base quality values were provided; no much bigger clone lies one nucleotide off.

The CDR3 regions of human TCRbeta chains were analyzed by immunosequencing. In the source study's methods: Repertoire TCRs were matched against a reference library of SARS-CoV-2-specific TCRs generated with the MIRA antigen-specificity platform. Breadth was defined as the fraction of unique TCRs that were SARS-CoV-2-associated. Depth was defined as the fraction of total T cells that were SARS-CoV-2-associated. Using the MIRA data, each spike-specific TCR was mapped to the spike region that the TCR reacts to and placed in a CD4 or CD8 class. Log10-transformed breadth and depth values were compared by one-way ANOVA with Sidak's multiple comparisons tests. Drawn from immuneACCESS, this table holds only the in-frame rearrangements with V and J called that TCRdb kept. Clones are partly lost; checked studies trace under half to an unresolved V gene and leave the rest unexplained. D and trimming come from the DNA, and the V and J calls and clone size come from that table. The sample contains roughly 120,000 clones, 80% to 95% of them found a single time. The top ten clonotypes cover about 7.7% of the sample.

The receptor was derived from an adult who received the AZD1222 COVID-19 vaccine. Recombination linked TRBV12-5 to TRBJ1-6; a weak D assignment points to TRBD1 (5 bases agree). Here the sequenced sample was peripheral blood, taken 28 days after the second AZD1222 dose. The nucleotide sequence is TGTGCTAGTGGTTTTGGGGCGGCGAGACCGGTCAATTCACCCCTCCACTTT. This sequence encodes CASGFGAARPVNSPLHF.